Listed below are T cell receptor beta chains from one sample, sequenced in a study of monozygotic twins with inflammatory bowel disease. From its re-call of the 5' RACE reads, TCRdb lists each CDR3 protein once, without DNA. This table lists 110,000 or so distinct CDR3 sequences. The sample comprised blood. Receptors were obtained from a human donor with ulcerative colitis or Crohn's disease, or a healthy co-twin of an affected twin (not recorded which). CDR3s include the opening cysteine and the closing phenylalanine or tryptophan. The order of the fields is V gene, J gene, CDR3 protein.

TRBV4-2	TRBJ2-6	CASSQAPEFGANVLTF
TRBV10-3	TRBJ1-1	CAISEWGDSRVNTEAFF
TRBV12-3/TRBV12-4	TRBJ2-1	CASSLASVDNEQFF
TRBV6-1	TRBJ2-1	CATKGRAHGNEQFF
TRBV6-1	TRBJ1-5	CASTSGTGWGNQPQHF
TRBV20-1	TRBJ1-5	CSARQGPINQPQHF
TRBV4-1	TRBJ2-7	CASSQAGTSGTEQYF
TRBV7-3	TRBJ1-1	CASSLRQFTEAFF
TRBV9	TRBJ2-7	CASSEGQGWNYEQYF
TRBV20-1	TRBJ1-1	CSARDRLGMDTEAFF
TRBV7-2	TRBJ2-1	CASSLVGLDYNEQFF
TRBV6-5	TRBJ1-6	CASSYDPYVRDSPLHF
TRBV20-1	TRBJ2-5	CSARGFKRTVEPSGKETQYF
TRBV28	TRBJ1-5	CASSFKSNQPQHF
TRBV5-1	TRBJ2-1	CASRFSGGAYNEQFF
TRBV12-3/TRBV12-4	TRBJ2-2	CASSQGSGLSGELFF
TRBV3-1	TRBJ2-1	CASSYRGDEQFF
TRBV10-3	TRBJ2-1	CAISDSGRGNEQFF
TRBV10-3	TRBJ1-3	CAISDRRGGRNTIYF
TRBV11-2	TRBJ2-7	CASSLLEGTSEQYF
TRBV5-1	TRBJ2-1	CASSSRTVYNEQFF
TRBV20-1	TRBJ1-6	CSASGARSSYNSPLHF
TRBV29-1	TRBJ1-5	CSVRQGERQHF
TRBV20-1	TRBJ1-2	CSAARRGGYTF
TRBV5-6	TRBJ1-5	CASSLLSDSGNQPQHF